These 20 T cell receptor beta chains were sequenced from one sample in a study of monozygotic twins with inflammatory bowel disease. TCRdb re-called the 5' RACE reads and shows each CDR3 protein once, DNA omitted. This sample's table reports about 210,000 distinct CDR3 sequences. The sample consisted of blood. Every receptor here comes from a human donor with ulcerative colitis or Crohn's disease, or a healthy co-twin of an affected twin (not recorded which).

The rearrangement joins TRBV6-1 to TRBJ2-7; the TRBD1 assignment by TCRdb is unverifiable without DNA. The CDR3 runs 15 residues. CDR1 MNHNS and CDR2 SASEGT come from the germline V gene. This CDR3 is CASSEYGQKSYEQYF.

The chain uses TRBV12-3 or TRBV12-4 and TRBJ2-1; TCRdb reports TRBD2, a call that lacks DNA to check it against. The CDR3 has 15 residues. The CDR3 sequence is CASSSRGGRVGEQFF.

V usage is TRBV29-1 and J usage is TRBJ2-2. The CDR3 spans 15 residues. Germline loops: CDR1 SQVTM, CDR2 ANQGSEA. The CDR3 loop is CSVEVHGYDTGELFF.

CDR3 loop: CASSLGPGQGNSPLHF. This rearrangement joins TRBV5-6 to TRBJ1-6; without DNA, the TCRdb call of TRBD1 cannot be checked. CDR1 and CDR2 (germline): SGHDT, YYEEEE. The CDR3 sequence is 16 residues long.

The rearrangement links TRBV5-1 to TRBJ1-1; checking the TCRdb D call of TRBD1 is not possible without DNA. The germline V gene has CDR1 SGHRS and CDR2 YFSETQ. The CDR3 runs 15 residues. The CDR3 here is CASSSNTGGGTEAFF. Full variable domain (missing parts from reference TRBV5-1 and TRBJ1-1): KAGVTQTPRYLIKTRGQQVTLSCSPISGHRSVSWYQQTPGQGLQFLFEYFSETQRNKGNFPGRFSGRQFSNSRSEMNVSTLELGDSALYLCASSSNTGGGTEAFFGQGTRLTVV.

This chain joins TRBV7-3 and TRBJ2-3; TCRdb's D call, TRBD1, is unchecked because there is no DNA. Germline lookup yields CDR1 SGHTA and CDR2 FQGTGA. The CDR3 is 16 amino acids. CDR3 sequence reads: CASSSLGGSSTDTQYF.

CDR3: CASSILGWDRQETQYF. The chain carries TRBV19 and TRBJ2-5; the D call from TCRdb, TRBD1, cannot be confirmed without DNA. This CDR3 has 16 residues. Germline loops: CDR1 LNHDA, CDR2 SQIVND (reference sequence).

The chain has TRBV7-2 and TRBJ1-5. The CDR3 runs 12 residues. Germline CDR1 is SGHTA and CDR2 is FQGNSA. CDR3 sequence reads: CASSLGAQPQHF.

This rearrangement joins TRBV6-5 to TRBJ1-1; TCRdb lists TRBD1, though no DNA is available to test this call. Germline V gene data show CDR1 as MNHEY and CDR2 as SVGAGI. The CDR3 length is 15 residues. The CDR3 reads CASSYQRQGGTEAFF.

The J gene is TRBJ2-1, the V gene TRBV18; TCRdb names TRBD2, which stays unverified in the absence of DNA. The length of the CDR3 is 17 residues. The germline V gene has CDR1 KGHSH and CDR2 LQKENI. The CDR3 spells CASSPSSGPQRNNEQFF.

CDR3: CASRSAQGPGELFF. The chain uses TRBV27 and TRBJ2-2; TCRdb selects TRBD1, and the lack of DNA leaves this call unchecked. Germline CDR1 and CDR2: MNHEY and SMNVEV (reference sequence). This CDR3 has 14 residues.

The V gene is TRBV5-1, the J gene TRBJ2-7; no DNA is available, so the TRBD2 call from TCRdb remains unchecked. CDR3 length: 15 amino acids. CDR1 SGHRS and CDR2 YFSETQ come from the germline V gene. CDR3 sequence reads: CASSGTSGGFYEQYF.

The gene calls are TRBV7-2 and TRBJ2-7; TCRdb returns TRBD2, unconfirmable since there is no DNA. This CDR3 contains 13 residues. CDR1 and CDR2 from the germline V gene are SGHTA and FQGNSA. The CDR3 is CAGGGRSPGEQYF.

The CDR3 region is CSASSGTLNTEAFF. This chain links TRBV20-1 with TRBJ1-1. This CDR3 contains 14 residues. Germline V CDR1 and CDR2: DFQATT, SNEGSKA (reference sequence).

The chain uses TRBV4-2 and TRBJ2-7; the TRBD1 assignment by TCRdb is unverifiable without DNA. CDR3 length: 15 amino acids. Germline V gene sequence: CDR1 LGHNA, CDR2 YNFKEQ. CDR3 region: CASSHRGGSGYEQYF.

The chain couples TRBV18 to TRBJ2-7. CDR1 is KGHSH, CDR2 LQKENI, per germline. The CDR3 is 12 residues long. The CDR3 here is CASSFVSYEQYF.

This chain connects TRBV12-3 or TRBV12-4 to TRBJ2-3; as DNA is missing, the TRBD2 call by TCRdb cannot be tested. The CDR3 has 19 residues. This CDR3 is CASSFTGYQREIGTDTQYF.

The rearrangement joins TRBV13 to TRBJ2-7; no DNA is available, so the TRBD1 call from TCRdb remains unchecked. Germline assignment: CDR1 PRHDT and CDR2 FYEKMQ (reference sequence). The CDR3 spans 12 residues. CDR3 loop: CASSLQPGEQYF.

V and J are TRBV12-3 or TRBV12-4 and TRBJ2-2. There are 14 residues in the CDR3. This CDR3 reads CASNHLGTTGELFF.

The chain recombines TRBV18 with TRBJ2-7; TCRdb gives TRBD2 as the D gene, but with no DNA this cannot be confirmed. Germline V CDR1 and CDR2: KGHSH, LQKENI. The CDR3 covers 15 residues. The CDR3 sequence: CASSNLAGSSYEQYF.